A single sample gave rise to the 25 T cell receptor beta chains below, sequenced in a study of cytomegalovirus exposure and HLA in healthy donors. With 60 Vbeta and 13 Jbeta primers, the PCR was carried out. The method was immunoSEQ multiplex PCR; TCRdb's version includes in-frame clones alone and lacks a portion of them. The sample comprises 150,000 to 200,000 clones, over 60% of which are singletons, and about 14% rests with the top ten. Source material: PBMCs. The receptors here all came from a man between 50 and 59 years old in good health and CMV-seropositive.

The J gene is TRBJ1-6, the V gene TRBV6-1; no clear D. The CDR3 is made up of 13 amino acids. Germline CDR1 MNHNS, CDR2 SASEGT. V lost 1 base, J lost 7 bases, and 5 bases lay in between. Here the CDR3 DNA reads TGTGCCAGCAGTGAAGGTCAGAATTCACCCCTCCACTTT. Translated, it gives CASSEGQNSPLHF.

The CDR3 bases are TGCGCCAGCAGCGCCGGACAGACTAACTATGGCTACACCTTC. Translation gives CASSAGQTNYGYTF. The chain has TRBV5-1 and TRBJ1-2; possible D gene TRBD1, 6 bases. The CDR3 totals 14 residues. The germline V and J ends were trimmed by 4 bases and 0 bases, with 10 bases remaining between them. The germline V gene has CDR1 SGHRS and CDR2 YFSETQ.

CDR3 residues: CASSPPDSLYEQYV. In nucleotides, the CDR3 is TGTGCCAGCAGCCCACCGGACAGCTTATACGAGCAGTACGTC. The V and J genes are TRBV2 and TRBJ2-7, with D possibly matching TRBD1 (6 bases). The CDR3 totals 14 residues. Germline V CDR1 and CDR2: SNHLY, FYNNEI. V lost 6 bases and J 4 bases, leaving 16 bases between the germline ends.

The chain links TRBV7-2 to TRBJ2-3, with TRBD2 identical over 10 bases. V was clipped by 5 bases and J by 8 bases; unmatched bases: 16. The CDR3 covers 17 residues. Germline V gives CDR1 SGHTA, CDR2 FQGNSA. The CDR3 loop reads CASSPAGGSGGAGTQYF. The CDR3 DNA is TGTGCCAGCAGCCCCGCCGGGGGAAGCGGGGGGGCGGGTACGCAGTATTTT.

The chain is built from TRBV6-5 and TRBJ2-1, with D possibly TRBD1 on 5 matching bases. Trimming pared 10 bases from V and 4 bases from J, leaving 20 bases between. Germline values: CDR1 MNHEY, CDR2 SVGAGI. There are 15 residues in the CDR3. The CDR3 reads CATQQTGTSYNEQFF. The CDR3 bases are TGTGCCACCCAACAAACAGGAACCTCATACAATGAGCAGTTCTTC.

This clone was picked up one time. The gene calls are TRBV27 and TRBJ1-1, with D perhaps TRBD1 (6 bases). CDR1 is MNHEY and CDR2 is SMNVEV in the germline V gene (reference sequence). The CDR3 sequence is 16 residues long. The V gene lost 3 bases and the J gene lost 1 base, with 15 bases spanning the gap. This CDR3 reads CASSFNRVRGNTEAFF. The CDR3 coding sequence is TGTGCCAGCAGTTTCAACAGGGTGAGGGGGAACACTGAAGCTTTCTTT.

The CDR3 loop reads CASSGLGTATEAFF. The CDR3 bases are TGTGCCAGCAGTGGGTTGGGGACAGCCACTGAAGCTTTCTTT. The chain is built from TRBV2 and TRBJ1-1; 7 bases agree with TRBD1. Looked up from germline, CDR1 is SNHLY and CDR2 is FYNNEI. This CDR3 contains 14 residues. V shed 4 bases and J 4 bases; nucleotides not matched to a gene: 6.

CDR3 sequence (DNA): TGTGCCAGCAGTTACGTGCAGGGGTCCACAGATACGCAGTATTTT. It is translated as CASSYVQGSTDTQYF. This chain connects TRBV6-5 to TRBJ2-3, with D possibly TRBD1 on 6 matching bases. This CDR3 contains 15 residues. V lost 2 bases, J lost 2 bases, and 11 bases lay in between. Germline-derived CDR1 and CDR2 are MNHEY and SVGAGI.

The V and J genes are TRBV6-1 and TRBJ2-7, with 8 bases aligning to TRBD1. The CDR3 runs to 15 residues. With 10 bases clipped from V and 0 bases from J, the junction kept 11 bases outside the gene matches. Germline loops: CDR1 MNHNS, CDR2 SASEGT. The CDR3 here is CATRTGTRGSYEQYF. The CDR3 nucleotides read TGTGCCACTCGGACAGGGACAAGGGGCTCCTACGAGCAGTACTTC.

This sequence joins TRBV6-5 and TRBJ1-1, with TRBD1 as a possible D gene (6 bases). There are 14 residues in the CDR3. From germline, CDR1 is MNHEY and CDR2 SVGAGI. Trimming removed 6 bases at V and 4 bases at J, with 15 bases between. Written as DNA, the CDR3 is TGTGCCAGCAGAGGGGGGGCGCGTGGCACTGAAGCTTTCTTT. Residues: CASRGGARGTEAFF.

The chain is built from TRBV2 and TRBJ1-4; 8 positions agree with TRBD1. Germline-derived CDR1 and CDR2 are SNHLY and FYNNEI. V was clipped by 6 bases and J by 2 bases; unmatched bases: 5. The CDR3 contains 15 residues. The CDR3 DNA is TGTGCCAGCAGAGAAACAGGGGGGACTAATGAAAAACTGTTTTTT. Protein product: CASRETGGTNEKLFF.

Concerning this clone: This same CDR3 is encoded by further DNA sequences in the sample. The rearrangement links TRBV5-1 to TRBJ1-1; maybe TRBD1 (6 bases). Deletions cut 3 bases from V and 1 base from J, with 10 bases between. This CDR3 is built from 14 residues. The V gene's germline CDR1 is SGHRS and CDR2 YFSETQ. Here the CDR3 reads CASSSGQPNTEAFF. CDR3 DNA: TGCGCCAGCAGCTCCGGACAGCCGAACACTGAAGCTTTCTTT.

The chain combines TRBV7-2 with TRBJ2-1, with unresolved D. CDR3 length equals 11 residues. Germline loops: CDR1 SGHTA, CDR2 FQGNSA. The V end lost 6 bases, the J end lost 4 bases, and 4 bases lay between the germline ends. The CDR3 region is CASRRYNEQFF. CDR3 in DNA: TGTGCCAGCAGACGGTACAATGAGCAGTTCTTC.

This chain uses TRBV5-1 with TRBJ2-5; 9 bases fit TRBD2. J was trimmed by 4 bases and V by 0 bases; bases with no gene match: 7. Looked up from germline, CDR1 is SGHRS and CDR2 is YFSETQ. This CDR3 has 16 amino acids. For the CDR3, the DNA is TGCGCCAGCAGCTTGGTCGGCGGGGGGGCCTCAGAGACCCAGTACTTC. It is translated as CASSLVGGGASETQYF.

The CDR3 DNA follows: TGTGCCAGCAGCCCGGACAGGCGCTCCTACGAGCAGTACTTC. Translation gives CASSPDRRSYEQYF. The chain recombines TRBV11-2 with TRBJ2-7, with 7 bases aligning to TRBD1. The CDR3 is made up of 14 amino acids. CDR1 and CDR2 (germline): SGHAT, FQNNGV. V lost 5 bases and J lost 0; bases outside the gene matches: 4.

The chain uses TRBV28 and TRBJ2-1; 14 bases match TRBD2. This CDR3 is built from 17 residues. The ends lost 6 bases at V and 8 bases at J; junction bases unmatched: 12. Germline loops: CDR1 MDHEN, CDR2 SYDVKM. CDR3 sequence (DNA): TGTGCCAGCAGCACCCCTGGACTAGCGGGGGGTTTTGATGAGCAGTTCTTC. Translating gives CASSTPGLAGGFDEQFF.

The chain uses TRBV18 and TRBJ1-1, with TRBD1 identical over 7 bases. V gave up 1 base and J gave up 4 bases; unmatched junction bases: 9. Per the germline V gene, CDR1 is KGHSH and CDR2 is LQKENI. This CDR3 spans 16 amino acids. In DNA, the CDR3 is TGTGCCAGCTCACCACAGGGGGCGCGGTCAGGCACTGAAGCTTTCTTT. Amino acids: CASSPQGARSGTEAFF.

The sample holds one count of this clone. The chain is built from TRBV25-1 and TRBJ1-2; no reliable D call. Germline V gene lookup returns CDR1 MGHDK and CDR2 SYGVNS. CDR3 length: 14 residues. The V and J ends lost 3 bases and 4 bases respectively, with 12 bases between them. The DNA of the CDR3 is TGTGCCAGCAGTGACTGGGGTCGGGGCTATGGCTACACCTTC. Its protein product is CASSDWGRGYGYTF.

The chain couples TRBV4-2 to TRBJ2-7; 9 nucleotides align to TRBD1. V lost 0 bases to trimming and J lost 6 bases; unmatched junction nucleotides: 3. The CDR3 is 14 amino acids. Germline CDR1 reads LGHNA; CDR2 reads YNFKEQ. The CDR3 spells CASSQDLTGGEQYF. The CDR3 DNA follows: TGTGCCAGCAGCCAAGATTTGACAGGGGGCGAGCAGTACTTC.

This clone was seen a handful of times. CDR3 region: CASSIVIGNEQFF. The CDR3, as DNA: TGTGCCAGTAGTATAGTAATCGGGAATGAGCAGTTCTTC. This sequence joins TRBV19 and TRBJ2-1; D is ambiguous. The CDR3 loop spans 13 amino acids. V gave up 1 base and J gave up 7 bases, with 8 bases separating them. Germline V lookup: CDR1 LNHDA, CDR2 SQIVND (reference sequence).

The chain couples TRBV6-5 to TRBJ1-2; D not resolved. The ends were cut back, 8 bases at V and 5 bases at J, with 12 bases in the middle. Per the germline V gene, CDR1 is MNHEY and CDR2 is SVGAGI. The CDR3 spans 12 residues. The CDR3 spells CASLRAGYGYTF. The DNA of the CDR3 is TGTGCCAGCCTAAGAGCTGGTTATGGCTACACCTTC.

The V gene is TRBV7-9, the J gene TRBJ2-2, with 10 nucleotides matching TRBD1. The germline V gene has CDR1 SEHNR and CDR2 FQNEAQ (reference sequence). The CDR3 contains 15 residues. The V segment lost 5 bases and the J segment 5 bases; nucleotides outside the gene matches: 5. The CDR3 DNA is TGTGCCAGCAGCCTCGGGACAGGGGTTACCGGGGAGCTGTTTTTT. Protein product: CASSLGTGVTGELFF. The full variable domain, completed using reference TRBV7-9 and TRBJ2-2, is DTGVSQNPRHKITKRGQNVTFRCDPISEHNRLYWYRQTLGQGPEFLTYFQNEAQLEKSRLLSDRFSAERPKGSFSTLEIQRTEQGDSAMYLCASSLGTGVTGELFFGEGSRLTVL.

J is TRBJ2-3 and V is TRBV4-1; the D is unclear. The V end was cut by 2 bases, the J end by 5 bases, with 5 bases between. Looked up from germline, CDR1 is MGHRA and CDR2 is YSYEKL. The CDR3 runs to 12 residues. The DNA of the CDR3 is TGCGCCAGCAGCCAATTACTAGATACGCAGTATTTT. Protein sequence: CASSQLLDTQYF.

This chain connects TRBV19 to TRBJ1-6; 11 bases agree with TRBD1. The V and J ends lost 4 bases and 9 bases, in that order; junction bases with no gene match: 5. Germline-derived CDR1 and CDR2 are LNHDA and SQIVND (reference sequence). The CDR3 runs 15 residues. In DNA, the CDR3 is TGTGCCAGTAGTACGGACAGGGGGCAAGGTTCACCCCTCCACTTT. It is translated as CASSTDRGQGSPLHF.

The chain couples TRBV29-1 to TRBJ1-5; the match to TRBD1 covers 8 bases. Germline V CDR1 and CDR2: SQVTM, ANQGSEA. This CDR3 region has 13 residues. The V gene end was trimmed by 7 bases and the J gene end by 4 bases; junction bases not matched to a gene: 6. Written as DNA, the CDR3 is TGCAGCGCCACCGGGACAGGTAATCAGCCCCAGCATTTT. Translation gives CSATGTGNQPQHF.